The source of this T cell receptor beta chain is a study of neurological immune-mediated disorders. Study results and limitations: None of the CDR3 amino acid sequences of expanded clones were shared across subjects, and this suggested private repertoires in all groups.

The germline gives CDR1 SGHVS, CDR2 FNYEAQ. The V gene end was trimmed by 3 bases and the J gene end by 9 bases; junction bases not matched to a gene: 4. The CDR3 contains 14 residues. The cDNA was generated by 5'RACE with 10-nucleotide random UMIs. TCRdb fed the 5' RACE reads into MiXCR, producing one record per CDR3 protein. The sample contains under 60,000 distinct CDR3 sequences, approximately 16% of which appear only once. In Maryland, USA, blood bank volunteers were the healthy controls. It was from 2 million PBMCs stored at -80 C that the unsorted libraries were obtained. This clonotype was seen ten or more times. The antigen remains undetermined.

The material sequenced was PBMCs. The clonotype comes from a man in his sixties in good health. The chain is built from TRBV7-6 and TRBJ2-1; TRBD2 aligns across 11 bases. CDR3 coding DNA: TGTGCCAGCAGCTTTAGCGGGAGGGCTGCTGAGCAGTTCTTC. Translated, it gives CASSFSGRAAEQFF. The full variable domain, completed using reference TRBV7-6 and TRBJ2-1, is GAGVSQSPRYKVTKRGQDVALRCDPISGHVSLYWYRQALGQGPEFLTYFNYEAQQDKSGLPNDRFSAERPEGSISTLTIQRTEQRDSAMYRCASSFSGRAAEQFFGPGTRLTVL.